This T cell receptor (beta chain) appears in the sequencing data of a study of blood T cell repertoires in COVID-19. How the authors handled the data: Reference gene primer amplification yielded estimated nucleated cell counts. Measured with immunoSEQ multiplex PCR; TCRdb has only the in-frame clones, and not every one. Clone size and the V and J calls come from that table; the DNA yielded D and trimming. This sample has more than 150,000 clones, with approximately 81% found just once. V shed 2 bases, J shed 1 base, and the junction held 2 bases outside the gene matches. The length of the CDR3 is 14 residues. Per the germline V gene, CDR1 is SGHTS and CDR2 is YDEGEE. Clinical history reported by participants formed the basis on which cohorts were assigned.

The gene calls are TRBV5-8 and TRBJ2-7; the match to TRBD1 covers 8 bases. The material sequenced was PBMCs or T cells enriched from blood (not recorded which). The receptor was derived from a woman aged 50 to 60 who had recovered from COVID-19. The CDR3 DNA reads TGTGCCAGCAGCTTCGACAGGGGTTCCTACGAGCAGTACTTC. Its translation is CASSFDRGSYEQYF.